The rows below give T cell receptor beta chains drawn from one sample of a study of blood T cell repertoires in COVID-19. The data were produced by immunoSEQ multiplex PCR, yet TCRdb's version contains in-frame clones alone and is incomplete. Of roughly 190,000 clones in the sample, around nine tenths were seen once. Sample: peripheral blood. Every receptor here comes from a human donor in a cohort sampled during active COVID-19. Both conserved end residues are part of each CDR3. A D gene is named only where the DNA matches it firmly. Some rows have no size entry. The others give once, few or many, or a class for an expanded clone.

d_call: TRBD2
j_call: TRBJ2-1
clone_size: once
v_call: TRBV13
cdr3_aa: CASSEGTSESSYNEQFF
cdr3_nt: TGTGCCAGCAGCGAAGGGACTAGCGAGAGCTCCTACAATGAGCAGTTCTTC

d_call: -
j_call: TRBJ1-3
clone_size: -
v_call: TRBV7-2
cdr3_aa: CASSGGAGNTIYF
cdr3_nt: TGTGCCAGCAGCGGGGGGGCTGGAAACACCATATATTTT

d_call: TRBD1
j_call: TRBJ1-1
clone_size: -
v_call: TRBV6-6
cdr3_aa: CASSLQGVNTEAFF
cdr3_nt: TGTGCCAGCAGTCTACAGGGGGTGAACACTGAAGCTTTCTTT

d_call: -
j_call: TRBJ1-3
clone_size: -
v_call: TRBV9
cdr3_aa: CASSVNSRGGNTIYF
cdr3_nt: TGTGCCAGCAGCGTAAACTCGCGGGGGGGAAACACCATATATTTT

d_call: -
j_call: TRBJ1-2
clone_size: -
v_call: TRBV7-9
cdr3_aa: CASSLDPGSNYGYTF
cdr3_nt: TGTGCCAGCAGCTTAGATCCCGGGTCTAACTATGGCTACACCTTC

d_call: -
j_call: TRBJ2-1
clone_size: -
v_call: TRBV9
cdr3_aa: CASSVDPSTYNEQFF
cdr3_nt: TGTGCCAGCAGCGTAGATCCTAGCACCTACAATGAGCAGTTCTTC

d_call: -
j_call: TRBJ2-7
clone_size: -
v_call: TRBV10-3
cdr3_aa: CAISESRYEQYF
cdr3_nt: TGTGCCATCAGTGAGTCCCGCTACGAGCAGTACTTC

d_call: TRBD1
j_call: TRBJ2-7
clone_size: -
v_call: TRBV28
cdr3_aa: CASSLLGQGANEQYF
cdr3_nt: TGTGCCAGCAGTCTCCTAGGACAGGGGGCAAACGAGCAGTACTTC

d_call: TRBD2
j_call: TRBJ2-2
clone_size: -
v_call: TRBV5-6
cdr3_aa: CASSFGGAQDGELFF
cdr3_nt: TGTGCCAGCAGCTTCGGGGGGGCACAGGACGGGGAGCTGTTTTTT

d_call: -
j_call: TRBJ2-5
clone_size: -
v_call: TRBV5-1
cdr3_aa: CASSPGLGGQETQYF
cdr3_nt: TGCGCCAGCAGCCCGGGACTGGGGGGCCAAGAGACCCAGTACTTC

d_call: TRBD2
j_call: TRBJ2-7
clone_size: -
v_call: TRBV7-2
cdr3_aa: CASSSGLAVTSYEQYF
cdr3_nt: TGTGCCAGCAGCTCCGGACTAGCGGTGACCTCCTACGAGCAGTACTTC

d_call: -
j_call: TRBJ2-7
clone_size: -
v_call: TRBV7-9
cdr3_aa: CASSSQGGNSYEQYF
cdr3_nt: TGTGCCAGCAGCTCACAGGGAGGGAACTCCTACGAGCAGTACTTC

d_call: TRBD2
j_call: TRBJ2-5
clone_size: -
v_call: TRBV29-1
cdr3_aa: CSAVPGGAGETQYF
cdr3_nt: TGCAGCGCAGTCCCGGGGGGGGCGGGAGAGACCCAGTACTTC

d_call: -
j_call: TRBJ2-3
clone_size: -
v_call: TRBV6-4
cdr3_aa: CASSRGLSSDTQYF
cdr3_nt: TGTGCCAGCAGTAGAGGACTTAGCTCCGATACGCAGTATTTT

d_call: -
j_call: TRBJ2-3
clone_size: -
v_call: TRBV6-6
cdr3_aa: CASSRTSTDTQYF
cdr3_nt: TGTGCCAGCAGCCGAACAAGCACAGATACGCAGTATTTT

d_call: -
j_call: TRBJ1-4
clone_size: once
v_call: TRBV28
cdr3_aa: CASGSESTNEKLFF
cdr3_nt: TGTGCCAGCGGTTCGGAGTCAACTAATGAAAAACTGTTTTTT

d_call: TRBD1
j_call: TRBJ1-2
clone_size: -
v_call: TRBV13
cdr3_aa: CASSLRGRDFYGYTF
cdr3_nt: TGTGCCAGCAGCCTCAGGGGGCGCGACTTCTATGGCTACACCTTC

d_call: TRBD2
j_call: TRBJ2-7
clone_size: -
v_call: TRBV7-9
cdr3_aa: CASSPPGGTYEQYF
cdr3_nt: TGTGCCAGCAGCCCTCCGGGGGGAACCTACGAGCAGTACTTC

d_call: -
j_call: TRBJ2-3
clone_size: few
v_call: TRBV5-4
cdr3_aa: CASSTVGGASLGTQYF
cdr3_nt: TGTGCCAGCAGCACGGTTGGAGGGGCTAGTTTGGGTACGCAGTATTTT

d_call: TRBD1
j_call: TRBJ2-3
clone_size: -
v_call: TRBV3-1/TRBV3-2
cdr3_aa: CASSPNPGTGGTDTQYF
cdr3_nt: TGTGCCAGCAGCCCAAACCCCGGGACAGGGGGCACAGATACGCAGTATTTT

d_call: TRBD2
j_call: TRBJ2-4
clone_size: -
v_call: TRBV4-1
cdr3_aa: CASSQVSGDIQYF
cdr3_nt: TGCGCCAGCAGCCAAGTTAGCGGGGACATTCAGTACTTC

d_call: TRBD1
j_call: TRBJ2-3
clone_size: -
v_call: TRBV5-8
cdr3_aa: CASSLGQGSTDTQYF
cdr3_nt: TGTGCCAGCAGCTTGGGACAGGGTAGCACAGATACGCAGTATTTT

d_call: TRBD1
j_call: TRBJ2-5
clone_size: -
v_call: TRBV6-2/TRBV6-3
cdr3_aa: CASSFLQGAETQYF
cdr3_nt: TGTGCCAGCAGCTTCCTGCAGGGGGCAGAGACCCAGTACTTC

d_call: -
j_call: TRBJ1-4
clone_size: -
v_call: TRBV7-9
cdr3_aa: CASSPDEKLFF
cdr3_nt: TGTGCCAGCAGCCCCGATGAAAAACTGTTTTTT

d_call: -
j_call: TRBJ1-1
clone_size: -
v_call: TRBV6-5
cdr3_aa: CASSHKQMNTEAFF
cdr3_nt: TGTGCCAGCAGCCATAAACAGATGAACACTGAAGCTTTCTTT

d_call: TRBD1
j_call: TRBJ2-7
clone_size: -
v_call: TRBV27
cdr3_aa: CASSRQGSSYEQYF
cdr3_nt: TGTGCCAGCAGTCGACAGGGATCTTCCTACGAGCAGTACTTC

d_call: -
j_call: TRBJ1-2
clone_size: -
v_call: TRBV6-1
cdr3_aa: CASSERAGPNYGYTF
cdr3_nt: TGTGCCAGCAGTGAAAGAGCAGGGCCTAACTATGGCTACACCTTC

d_call: -
j_call: TRBJ2-1
clone_size: -
v_call: TRBV24-1
cdr3_aa: CATSDWQGDEQFF
cdr3_nt: TGTGCCACCAGTGATTGGCAGGGCGACGAGCAGTTCTTC

d_call: -
j_call: TRBJ1-1
clone_size: -
v_call: TRBV4-2
cdr3_aa: CASSQEEGGAFF
cdr3_nt: TGTGCCAGCAGCCAAGAGGAGGGTGGAGCTTTCTTT

d_call: TRBD2
j_call: TRBJ2-3
clone_size: -
v_call: TRBV3-1/TRBV3-2
cdr3_aa: CASRPTSGPTDTQYF
cdr3_nt: TGTGCCAGCAGGCCGACTAGCGGTCCCACAGATACGCAGTATTTT

d_call: TRBD1
j_call: TRBJ2-3
clone_size: -
v_call: TRBV5-4
cdr3_aa: CASSLLQGAADTQYF
cdr3_nt: TGTGCCAGCAGCCTCCTACAGGGGGCAGCAGATACGCAGTATTTT

d_call: TRBD1
j_call: TRBJ2-6
clone_size: -
v_call: TRBV19
cdr3_aa: CASKETGSSGANVLTF
cdr3_nt: TGTGCCAGTAAAGAGACAGGGAGTTCTGGGGCCAACGTCCTGACTTTC

d_call: -
j_call: TRBJ1-1
clone_size: once
v_call: TRBV19
cdr3_aa: CASSKTGYTEAFF
cdr3_nt: TGTGCCAGTAGTAAGACAGGTTACACTGAAGCTTTCTTT

d_call: -
j_call: TRBJ2-1
clone_size: -
v_call: TRBV7-7
cdr3_aa: CASSPSGGVYNEQFF
cdr3_nt: TGTGCCAGCAGCCCCTCAGGAGGGGTCTACAATGAGCAGTTCTTC

d_call: TRBD2
j_call: TRBJ2-5
clone_size: -
v_call: TRBV30
cdr3_aa: CAWSVGIAGGFLETQYF
cdr3_nt: TGTGCCTGGAGTGTGGGAATAGCGGGGGGTTTTTTAGAGACCCAGTACTTC

d_call: -
j_call: TRBJ1-4
clone_size: -
v_call: TRBV20-1
cdr3_aa: CSAADSEKLFF
cdr3_nt: TGCAGTGCCGCCGACAGTGAAAAACTGTTTTTT

d_call: -
j_call: TRBJ2-3
clone_size: -
v_call: TRBV4-3
cdr3_aa: CASSQDRRNTQYF
cdr3_nt: TGCGCCAGCAGCCAAGACCGGCGGAATACGCAGTATTTT

d_call: -
j_call: TRBJ1-1
clone_size: once
v_call: TRBV6-5
cdr3_aa: CASSYHPGDVEAFF
cdr3_nt: TGTGCCAGCAGTTACCACCCAGGGGACGTTGAAGCTTTCTTT

d_call: -
j_call: TRBJ1-5
clone_size: -
v_call: TRBV30
cdr3_aa: CAWRVGEGGGNQPQHF
cdr3_nt: TGTGCCTGGCGGGTAGGGGAGGGGGGGGGCAATCAGCCCCAGCATTTT

d_call: -
j_call: TRBJ2-7
clone_size: -
v_call: TRBV6-2/TRBV6-3
cdr3_aa: CASSYSQGYEQYF
cdr3_nt: TGTGCCAGCAGTTACTCTCAGGGCTACGAGCAGTACTTC

d_call: -
j_call: TRBJ2-7
clone_size: -
v_call: TRBV4-1
cdr3_aa: CASSQDPAGNGYEQYF
cdr3_nt: TGCGCCAGCAGCCAAGACCCGGCAGGGAATGGGTACGAGCAGTACTTC

d_call: -
j_call: TRBJ2-7
clone_size: -
v_call: TRBV4-3
cdr3_aa: CASSQEEAGFGYEQYF
cdr3_nt: TGCGCCAGCAGCCAAGAAGAAGCAGGGTTCGGATACGAGCAGTACTTC

d_call: -
j_call: TRBJ2-1
clone_size: -
v_call: TRBV5-4
cdr3_aa: CASSLESGYPNEQFF
cdr3_nt: TGTGCCAGCAGCCTGGAGAGCGGGTATCCCAATGAGCAGTTCTTC

d_call: TRBD1
j_call: TRBJ2-2
clone_size: -
v_call: TRBV10-3
cdr3_aa: CATRQGIRQRVNTGELFF
cdr3_nt: TGTGCCACCAGACAGGGGATACGTCAACGGGTTAACACCGGGGAGCTGTTTTTT

d_call: TRBD1
j_call: TRBJ1-5
clone_size: few
v_call: TRBV6-2/TRBV6-3
cdr3_aa: CASSSRGQGNQPQHF
cdr3_nt: TGTGCCAGCAGCTCCAGGGGGCAGGGCAATCAGCCCCAGCATTTT

d_call: -
j_call: TRBJ2-7
clone_size: few
v_call: TRBV2
cdr3_aa: CASSVGRNDPYEQYF
cdr3_nt: TGTGCCAGCAGCGTAGGGAGGAACGACCCCTACGAGCAGTACTTC

d_call: -
j_call: TRBJ1-4
clone_size: -
v_call: TRBV3-1/TRBV3-2
cdr3_aa: CASSQGRVGVTNEKLFF
cdr3_nt: TGTGCCAGCAGCCAAGGAAGGGTAGGGGTGACTAATGAAAAACTGTTTTTT

d_call: -
j_call: TRBJ1-2
clone_size: -
v_call: TRBV11-2
cdr3_aa: CASSLRSRYGYTF
cdr3_nt: TGTGCCAGCAGTCTCCGTTCCCGCTATGGCTACACCTTC

d_call: TRBD2
j_call: TRBJ2-3
clone_size: -
v_call: TRBV2
cdr3_aa: CASSEPGGGLTDTQYF
cdr3_nt: TGTGCCAGCAGTGAACCCGGGGGGGGCCTGACAGATACGCAGTATTTT

d_call: TRBD2
j_call: TRBJ2-5
clone_size: -
v_call: TRBV3-1/TRBV3-2
cdr3_aa: CASSQRTSGGRQETQYF
cdr3_nt: TGTGCCAGCAGCCAGAGGACTAGCGGGGGGAGACAAGAGACCCAGTACTTC

d_call: TRBD1
j_call: TRBJ2-3
clone_size: -
v_call: TRBV10-3
cdr3_aa: CAISQTGTVRDTQYF
cdr3_nt: TGTGCCATCAGTCAAACCGGGACAGTCAGAGATACGCAGTATTTT

d_call: TRBD2
j_call: TRBJ2-1
clone_size: -
v_call: TRBV6-5
cdr3_aa: CASSRGGPYNEQFF
cdr3_nt: TGTGCCAGCAGTCGCGGGGGGCCCTACAATGAGCAGTTCTTC

d_call: TRBD1
j_call: TRBJ1-5
clone_size: -
v_call: TRBV30
cdr3_aa: CAWSRTGWNQPQHF
cdr3_nt: TGTGCCTGGAGTAGGACAGGGTGGAATCAGCCCCAGCATTTT